The clone carrying this TCR beta chain was seen a few times. Its antigen is unknown. There are 16 residues in the CDR3. Trimming took 0 bases from V and 2 from J, leaving 14 bases between them. The germline V gene encodes CDR1 MGHRA and CDR2 YSYEKL. This table comes from immunoSEQ multiplex PCR, and its TCRdb copy is limited to in-frame clones, with some not included. The sample records 2,500 to 3,000 clones, around 72% being singletons. The sample belongs to a study of OX40 agonist ivuxolimab in advanced cancers. Findings and limits, study-wide: The authors also found low normalized T-cell clonal expansion in some nonresponders.

Source: CD4+ or CD8+ T cells sorted from blood, taken in a trial of the OX40 agonist ivuxolimab. The V and J genes are TRBV4-1 and TRBJ2-7; no clear D gene. The sequence came from an adult with an advanced solid tumor such as melanoma, head and neck, liver or kidney cancer. CDR3 residues: CASSQEATPRPYEQYF. CDR3 nucleotides: TGCGCCAGCAGCCAAGAGGCGACTCCTCGTCCCTACGAGCAGTACTTC.